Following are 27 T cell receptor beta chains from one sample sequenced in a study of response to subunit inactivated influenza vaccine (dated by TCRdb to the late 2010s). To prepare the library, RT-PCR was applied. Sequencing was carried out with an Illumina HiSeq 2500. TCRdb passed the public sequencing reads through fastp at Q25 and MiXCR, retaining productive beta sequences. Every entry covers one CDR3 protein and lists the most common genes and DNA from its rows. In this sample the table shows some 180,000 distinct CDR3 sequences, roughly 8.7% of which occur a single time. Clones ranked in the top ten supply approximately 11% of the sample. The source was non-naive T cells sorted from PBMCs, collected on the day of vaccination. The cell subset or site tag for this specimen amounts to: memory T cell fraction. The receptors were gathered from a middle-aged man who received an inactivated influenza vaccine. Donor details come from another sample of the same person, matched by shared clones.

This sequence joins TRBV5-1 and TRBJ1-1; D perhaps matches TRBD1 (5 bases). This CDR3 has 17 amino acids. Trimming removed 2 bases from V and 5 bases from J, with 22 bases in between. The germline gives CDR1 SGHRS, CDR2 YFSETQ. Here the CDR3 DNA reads TGCGCCAGCAGCTTCCGTGCCGTCTCTCTGGGGGGAACTGAAGCTTTCTTT. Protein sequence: CASSFRAVSLGGTEAFF.

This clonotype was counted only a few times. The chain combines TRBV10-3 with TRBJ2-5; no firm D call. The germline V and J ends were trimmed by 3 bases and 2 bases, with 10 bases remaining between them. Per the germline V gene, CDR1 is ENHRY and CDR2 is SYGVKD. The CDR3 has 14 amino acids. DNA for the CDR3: TGTGCCATCAGTGAAAGGAATGCTCAAGAGACCCAGTACTTC. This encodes CAISERNAQETQYF.

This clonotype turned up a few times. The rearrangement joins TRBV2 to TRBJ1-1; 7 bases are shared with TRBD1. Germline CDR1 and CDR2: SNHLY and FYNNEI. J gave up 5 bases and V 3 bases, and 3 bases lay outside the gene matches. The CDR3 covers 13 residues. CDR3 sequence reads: CASSESGGTEAFF. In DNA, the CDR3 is TGTGCCAGCAGTGAGTCAGGGGGGACTGAAGCTTTCTTT. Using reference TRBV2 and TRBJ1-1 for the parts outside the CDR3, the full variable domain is EPEVTQTPSHQVTQMGQEVILRCVPISNHLYFYWYRQILGQKVEFLVSFYNNEISEKSEIFDDQFSVERPDGSNFTLKIRSTKLEDSAMYFCASSESGGTEAFFGQGTRLTVV.

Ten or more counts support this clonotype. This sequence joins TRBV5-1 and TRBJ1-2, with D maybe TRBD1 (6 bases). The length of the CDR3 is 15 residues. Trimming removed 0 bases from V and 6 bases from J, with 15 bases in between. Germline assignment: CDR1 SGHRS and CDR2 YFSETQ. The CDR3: CASSLEGGEWDGYTF. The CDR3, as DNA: TGCGCCAGCAGCTTGGAAGGGGGAGAATGGGATGGCTACACCTTC.

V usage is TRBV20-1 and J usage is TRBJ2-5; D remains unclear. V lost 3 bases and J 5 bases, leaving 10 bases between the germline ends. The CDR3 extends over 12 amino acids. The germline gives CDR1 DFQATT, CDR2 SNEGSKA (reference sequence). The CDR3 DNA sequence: TGCAGTGCTAGCAAGGATTCGGAGACCCAGTACTTC. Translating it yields CSASKDSETQYF.

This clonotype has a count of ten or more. The DNA for the CDR3 is TGTGCCACCAGCCCCGATTGGGGTGAGACCCAGTACTTC. As protein: CATSPDWGETQYF. The genes are TRBV24-1 and TRBJ2-5, with D unclear. The germline CDR1 and CDR2 sequences are KGHDR and SFDVKD. The germline V and J ends were trimmed by 7 bases and 5 bases, with 13 bases remaining between them. CDR3 length equals 13 residues.

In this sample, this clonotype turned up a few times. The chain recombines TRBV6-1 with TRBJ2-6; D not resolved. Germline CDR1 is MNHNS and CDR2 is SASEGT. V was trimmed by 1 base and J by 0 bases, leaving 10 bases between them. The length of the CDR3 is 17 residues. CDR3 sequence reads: CASSEGFQDSGANVLTF. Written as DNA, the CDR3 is TGTGCCAGCAGTGAAGGTTTTCAGGACTCTGGGGCCAACGTCCTGACTTTC.

The CDR3 region is CASNRTVNYGYTF. CDR3 DNA sequence: TGCGCCAGCAATCGGACAGTTAACTATGGCTACACCTTC. V usage is TRBV4-1 and J usage is TRBJ1-2; D is perhaps TRBD1 (6 bases). CDR3 length: 13 amino acids. CDR1 is MGHRA and CDR2 is YSYEKL in the germline V gene. The V end lost 7 bases, the J end lost 1 base, and 10 bases lay between the germline ends.

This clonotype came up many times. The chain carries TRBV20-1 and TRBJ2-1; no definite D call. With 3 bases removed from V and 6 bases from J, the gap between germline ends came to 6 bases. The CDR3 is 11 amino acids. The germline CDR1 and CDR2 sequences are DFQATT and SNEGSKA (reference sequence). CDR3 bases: TGCAGTGCTAGTGGGGTCAATGAGCAGTTCTTC. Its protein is CSASGVNEQFF.

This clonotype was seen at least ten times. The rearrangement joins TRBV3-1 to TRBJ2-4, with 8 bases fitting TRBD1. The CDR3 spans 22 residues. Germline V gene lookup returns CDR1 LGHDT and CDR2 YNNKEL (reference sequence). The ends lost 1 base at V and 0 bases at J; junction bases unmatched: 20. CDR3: CASSQGGMRGRGRDKAKNIQYF. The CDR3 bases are TGTGCCAGCAGCCAAGGGGGAATGAGGGGCAGGGGGCGCGATAAAGCCAAAAACATTCAGTACTTC.

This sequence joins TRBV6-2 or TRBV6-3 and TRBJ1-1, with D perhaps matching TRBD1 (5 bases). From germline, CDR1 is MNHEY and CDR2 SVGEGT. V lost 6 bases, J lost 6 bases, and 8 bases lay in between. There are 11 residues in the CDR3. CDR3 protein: CASRQGAEAFF. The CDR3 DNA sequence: TGTGCCAGCAGGCAGGGCGCTGAAGCTTTCTTT.

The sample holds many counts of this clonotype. CDR3 bases: TGTGCCAGCTCATGGGCCGCCACAGATACGCAGTATTTT. This gives the protein CASSWAATDTQYF. The rearrangement uses TRBV18 and TRBJ2-3; D gene unclear. This CDR3 region has 13 residues. Germline V gene lookup returns CDR1 KGHSH and CDR2 LQKENI. Trimming took off 5 bases at V and 2 bases at J, with 8 bases between the two ends.

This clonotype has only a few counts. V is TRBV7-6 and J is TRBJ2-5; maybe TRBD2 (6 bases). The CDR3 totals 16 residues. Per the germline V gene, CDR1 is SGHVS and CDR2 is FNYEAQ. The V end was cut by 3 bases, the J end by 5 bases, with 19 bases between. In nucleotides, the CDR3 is TGTGCCAGCAGCTTCAGGGAGGTGAAGGGTAGGGAGACCCAGTACTTC. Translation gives CASSFREVKGRETQYF.

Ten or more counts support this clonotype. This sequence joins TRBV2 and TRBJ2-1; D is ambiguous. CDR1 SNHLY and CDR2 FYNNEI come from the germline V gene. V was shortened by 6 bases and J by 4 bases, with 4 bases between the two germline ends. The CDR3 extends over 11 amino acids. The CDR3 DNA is TGTGCCAGCAGCGCTTACAATGAGCAGTTCTTC. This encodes CASSAYNEQFF.

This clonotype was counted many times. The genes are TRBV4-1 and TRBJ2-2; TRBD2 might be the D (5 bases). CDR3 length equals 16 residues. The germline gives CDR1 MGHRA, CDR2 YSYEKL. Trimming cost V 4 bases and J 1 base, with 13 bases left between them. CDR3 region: CASSRMPSLNTGELFF. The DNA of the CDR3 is TGCGCCAGCAGCCGAATGCCTAGCCTGAACACCGGGGAGCTGTTTTTT.

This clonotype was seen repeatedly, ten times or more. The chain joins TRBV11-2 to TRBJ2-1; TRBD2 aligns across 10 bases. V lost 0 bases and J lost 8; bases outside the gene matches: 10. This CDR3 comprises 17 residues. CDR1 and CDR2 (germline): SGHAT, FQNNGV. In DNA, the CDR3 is TGTGCCAGCAGCTTAGATCGCCTAGCGGGAGTTATAGATGAGCAGTTCTTC. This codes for CASSLDRLAGVIDEQFF.

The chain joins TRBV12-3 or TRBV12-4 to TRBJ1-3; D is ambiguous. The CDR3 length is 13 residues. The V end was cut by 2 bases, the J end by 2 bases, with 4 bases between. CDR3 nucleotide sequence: TGTGCCAGCAGTTTAAGCCCTGGAAACACCATATATTTT. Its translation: CASSLSPGNTIYF.

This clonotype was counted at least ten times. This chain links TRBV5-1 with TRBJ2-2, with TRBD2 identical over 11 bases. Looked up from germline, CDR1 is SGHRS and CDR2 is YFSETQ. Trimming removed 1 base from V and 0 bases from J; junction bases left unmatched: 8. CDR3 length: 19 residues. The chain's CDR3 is CASSLMSSGRNTNTGELFF. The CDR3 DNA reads TGCGCCAGCAGCTTGATGTCTAGCGGGAGGAATACGAACACCGGGGAGCTGTTTTTT.

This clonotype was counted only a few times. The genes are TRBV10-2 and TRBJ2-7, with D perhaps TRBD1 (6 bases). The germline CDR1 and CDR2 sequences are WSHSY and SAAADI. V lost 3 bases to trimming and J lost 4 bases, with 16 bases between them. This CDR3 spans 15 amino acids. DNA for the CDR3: TGCGCCAGCAGTGAAATCCTGGGGGCTAGGTACGAGCAGTACTTC. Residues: CASSEILGARYEQYF.

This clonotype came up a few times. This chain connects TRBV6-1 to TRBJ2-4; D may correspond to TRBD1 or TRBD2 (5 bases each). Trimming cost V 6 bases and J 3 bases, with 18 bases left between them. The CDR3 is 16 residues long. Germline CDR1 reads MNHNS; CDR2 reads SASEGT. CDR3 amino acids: CASRGHEVEGKNIQYF. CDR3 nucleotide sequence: TGTGCCAGCAGGGGGCACGAGGTAGAGGGCAAAAACATTCAGTACTTC.

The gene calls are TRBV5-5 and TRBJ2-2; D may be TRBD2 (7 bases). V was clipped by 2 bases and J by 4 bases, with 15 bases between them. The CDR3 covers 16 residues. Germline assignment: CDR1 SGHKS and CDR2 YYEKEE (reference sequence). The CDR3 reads CASSLYGRGRTGELFF. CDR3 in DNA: TGTGCCAGCAGCTTATATGGGCGGGGGCGCACCGGGGAGCTGTTTTTT.

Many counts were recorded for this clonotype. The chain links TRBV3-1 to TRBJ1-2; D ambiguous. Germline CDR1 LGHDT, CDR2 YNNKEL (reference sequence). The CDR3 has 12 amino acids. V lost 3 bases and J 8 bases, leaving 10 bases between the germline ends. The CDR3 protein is CASSHGLGGYTF. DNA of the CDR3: TGTGCCAGCAGCCACGGCTTGGGGGGCTACACCTTC.

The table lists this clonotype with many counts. This CDR3 reads CASSQEAQILYEQYF. The DNA for the CDR3 is TGCGCCAGCAGCCAAGAGGCCCAGATTCTTTACGAGCAGTACTTC. The rearrangement joins TRBV4-1 to TRBJ2-7; no clear D gene. The ends were cut back, 0 bases at V and 4 bases at J, with 13 bases in the middle. This CDR3 spans 15 amino acids. CDR1 is MGHRA, CDR2 YSYEKL, per germline.

The CDR3 nucleotides are TGTGCCAGCAGTTTACCGGGACAGGGGGACGGTGAGCAGTTCTTC. It translates to CASSLPGQGDGEQFF. The rearrangement links TRBV27 to TRBJ2-1; TRBD1 aligns across 11 bases. J gave up 9 bases and V 2 bases, and 6 bases lay outside the gene matches. Germline V gene sequence: CDR1 MNHEY, CDR2 SMNVEV (reference sequence). The CDR3 covers 15 residues.

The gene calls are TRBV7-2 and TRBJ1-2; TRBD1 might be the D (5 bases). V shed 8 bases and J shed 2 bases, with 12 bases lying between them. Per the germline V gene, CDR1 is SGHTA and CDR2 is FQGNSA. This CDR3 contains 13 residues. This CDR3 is CASSPDMNYGYTF. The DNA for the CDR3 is TGTGCCAGCTCCCCGGACATGAACTATGGCTACACCTTC.

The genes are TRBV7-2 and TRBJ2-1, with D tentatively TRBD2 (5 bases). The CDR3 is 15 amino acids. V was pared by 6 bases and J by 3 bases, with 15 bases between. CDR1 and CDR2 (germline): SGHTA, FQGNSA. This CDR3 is CASRELRGNYNEQFF. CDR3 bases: TGTGCCAGCAGGGAACTCCGGGGAAACTACAATGAGCAGTTCTTC.

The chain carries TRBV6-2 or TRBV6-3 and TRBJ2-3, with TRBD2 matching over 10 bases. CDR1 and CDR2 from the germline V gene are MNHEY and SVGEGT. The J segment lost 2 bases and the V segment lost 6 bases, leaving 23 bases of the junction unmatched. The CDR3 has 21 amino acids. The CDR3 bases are TGTGCCAGCAGGGCCTTGGTTCAGCTAGCGGGGGCCAACTTTAACACAGATACGCAGTATTTT. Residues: CASRALVQLAGANFNTDTQYF.